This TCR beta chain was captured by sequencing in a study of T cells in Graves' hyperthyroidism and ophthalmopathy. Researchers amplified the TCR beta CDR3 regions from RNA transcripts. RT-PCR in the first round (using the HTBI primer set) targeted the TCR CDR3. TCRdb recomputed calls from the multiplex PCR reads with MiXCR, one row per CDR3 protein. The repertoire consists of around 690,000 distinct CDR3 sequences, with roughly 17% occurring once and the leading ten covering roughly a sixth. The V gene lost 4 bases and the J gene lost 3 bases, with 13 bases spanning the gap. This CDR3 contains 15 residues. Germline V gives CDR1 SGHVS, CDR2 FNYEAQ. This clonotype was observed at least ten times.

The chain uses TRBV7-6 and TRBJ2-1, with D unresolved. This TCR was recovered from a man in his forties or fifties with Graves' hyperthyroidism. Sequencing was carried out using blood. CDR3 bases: TGTGCCAGCAGCTCCTTCTTCTCGATCTACAATGAGCAGTTCTTC. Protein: CASSSFFSIYNEQFF.